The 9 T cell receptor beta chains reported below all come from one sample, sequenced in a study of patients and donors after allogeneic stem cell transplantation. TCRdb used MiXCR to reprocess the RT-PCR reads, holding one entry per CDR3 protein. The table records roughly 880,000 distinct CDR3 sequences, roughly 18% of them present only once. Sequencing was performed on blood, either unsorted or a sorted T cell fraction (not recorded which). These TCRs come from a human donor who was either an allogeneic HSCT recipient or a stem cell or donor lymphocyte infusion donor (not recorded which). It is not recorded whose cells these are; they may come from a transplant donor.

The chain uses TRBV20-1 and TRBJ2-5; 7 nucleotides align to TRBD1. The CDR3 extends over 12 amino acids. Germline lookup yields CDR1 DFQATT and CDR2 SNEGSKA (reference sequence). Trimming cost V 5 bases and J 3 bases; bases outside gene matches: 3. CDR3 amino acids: CSAEGQEETQYF. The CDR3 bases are TGCAGTGCTGAAGGACAGGAAGAGACCCAGTACTTC.

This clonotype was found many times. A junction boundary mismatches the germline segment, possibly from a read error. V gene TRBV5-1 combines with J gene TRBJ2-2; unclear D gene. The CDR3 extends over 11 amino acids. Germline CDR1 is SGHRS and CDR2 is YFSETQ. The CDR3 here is CASTNTGELFF. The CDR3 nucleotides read TGTGCCAGCACGAACACCGGGGAGCTGTTTTTT.

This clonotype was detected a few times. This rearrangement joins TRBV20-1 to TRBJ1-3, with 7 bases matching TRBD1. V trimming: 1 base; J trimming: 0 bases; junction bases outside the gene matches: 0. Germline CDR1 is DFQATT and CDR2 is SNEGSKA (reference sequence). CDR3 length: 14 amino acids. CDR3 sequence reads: CSARAGGSGNTIYF. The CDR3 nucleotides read TGCAGTGCTAGAGCAGGGGGCTCTGGAAACACCATATATTTT.

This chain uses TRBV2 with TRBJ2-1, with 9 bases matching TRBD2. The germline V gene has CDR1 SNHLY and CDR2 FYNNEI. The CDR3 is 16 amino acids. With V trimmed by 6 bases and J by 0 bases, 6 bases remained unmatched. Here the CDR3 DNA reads TGTGCCAGCAGCATTATGACTAGCGGCTCCTACAATGAGCAGTTCTTC. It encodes CASSIMTSGSYNEQFF.

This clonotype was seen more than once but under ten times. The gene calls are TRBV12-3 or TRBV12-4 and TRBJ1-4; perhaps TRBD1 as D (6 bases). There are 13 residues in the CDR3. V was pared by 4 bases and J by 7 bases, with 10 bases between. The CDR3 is CASSWGAGEKLFF. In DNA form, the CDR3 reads TGTGCCAGCAGTTGGGGGGCTGGTGAAAAACTGTTTTTT.

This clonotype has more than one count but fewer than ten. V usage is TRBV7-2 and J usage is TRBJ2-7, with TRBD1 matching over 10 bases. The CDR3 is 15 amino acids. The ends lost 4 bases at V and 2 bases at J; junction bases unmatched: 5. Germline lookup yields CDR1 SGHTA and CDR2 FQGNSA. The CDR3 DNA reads TGTGCCAGCAGCTACGGACAGGGGGGCCCCTACGAGCAGTACTTC. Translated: CASSYGQGGPYEQYF.

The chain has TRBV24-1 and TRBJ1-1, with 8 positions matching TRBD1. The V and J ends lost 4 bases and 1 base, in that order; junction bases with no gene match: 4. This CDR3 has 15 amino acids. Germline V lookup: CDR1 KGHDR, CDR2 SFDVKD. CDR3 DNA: TGTGCCACCAGTGAAGCGGGACAGGAGAACACTGAAGCTTTCTTT. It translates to CATSEAGQENTEAFF.

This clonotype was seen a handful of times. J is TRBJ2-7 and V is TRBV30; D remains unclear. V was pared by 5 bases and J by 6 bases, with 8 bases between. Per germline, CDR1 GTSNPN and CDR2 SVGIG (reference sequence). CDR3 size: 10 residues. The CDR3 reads CAWVQIEQYF. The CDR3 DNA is TGTGCCTGGGTGCAGATCGAGCAGTACTTC.

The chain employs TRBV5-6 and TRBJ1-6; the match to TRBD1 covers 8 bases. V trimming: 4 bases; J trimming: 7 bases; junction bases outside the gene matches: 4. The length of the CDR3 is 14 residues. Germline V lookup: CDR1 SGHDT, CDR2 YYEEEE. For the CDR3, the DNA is TGTGCCAGCAGCATTCGACAGGGGAATTCACCCCTCCACTTT. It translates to CASSIRQGNSPLHF. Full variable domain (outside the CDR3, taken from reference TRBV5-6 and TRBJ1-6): DAGVTQSPTHLIKTRGQQVTLRCSPKSGHDTVSWYQQALGQGPQFIFQYYEEEERQRGNFPDRFSGHQFPNYSSELNVNALLLGDSALYLCASSIRQGNSPLHFGNGTRLTVT.